Detailed here is one TCR beta chain. CDR3 size: 14 residues. Trimming removed 5 bases from V and 9 bases from J, with 17 bases in between. Germline CDR1 reads MNHEY; CDR2 reads SMNVEV (reference sequence). This record belongs to a study of blood T cells in healthy people across ages. It was with a sample-barcoded 5' primer and a J-beta primer mix that a second PCR of roughly 7 to 12 cycles was run. TCRdb re-called the 5' RACE reads with MiXCR, one entry per CDR3 protein. Among hundreds of thousands of distinct CDR3 sequences listed, 45% to 70% were seen once. Sample: blood. V gene TRBV27 combines with J gene TRBJ2-1, with D perhaps matching TRBD1 or TRBD2 (5 bases each). This TCR came from a man aged 35 to 55 in good health. The CDR3 spells CASSEPLLGGEQFF. CDR3 coding DNA: TGTGCCAGCAGTGAACCACTCCTTGGGGGTGAGCAGTTCTTC.